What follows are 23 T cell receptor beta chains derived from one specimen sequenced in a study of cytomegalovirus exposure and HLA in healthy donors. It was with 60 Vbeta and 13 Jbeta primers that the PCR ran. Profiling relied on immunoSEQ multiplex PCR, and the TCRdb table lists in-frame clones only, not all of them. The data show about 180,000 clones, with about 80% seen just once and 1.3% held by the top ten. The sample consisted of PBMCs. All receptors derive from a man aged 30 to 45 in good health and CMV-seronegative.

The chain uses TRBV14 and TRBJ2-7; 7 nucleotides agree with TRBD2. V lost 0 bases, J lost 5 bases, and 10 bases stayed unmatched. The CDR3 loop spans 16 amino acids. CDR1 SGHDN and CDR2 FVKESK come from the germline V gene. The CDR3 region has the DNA TGTGCCAGCAGCCAAGATCATTTGGGAGGGTTGAACGAGCAGTACTTC. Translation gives CASSQDHLGGLNEQYF.

The CDR3 DNA is TGTGCCTGGAGCCTAGCCCCCGGAAACACCATATATTTT. As protein: CAWSLAPGNTIYF. This chain connects TRBV30 to TRBJ1-3, with unresolved D. Germline V lookup: CDR1 GTSNPN, CDR2 SVGIG (reference sequence). CDR3 length: 13 residues. Deletions cut 3 bases from V and 4 bases from J, with 10 bases between.

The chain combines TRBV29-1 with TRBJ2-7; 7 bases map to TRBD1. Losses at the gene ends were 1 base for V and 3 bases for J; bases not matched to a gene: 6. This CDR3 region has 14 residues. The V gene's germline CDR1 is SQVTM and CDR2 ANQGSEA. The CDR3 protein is CSVEAVNRGYEQYF. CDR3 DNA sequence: TGCAGCGTTGAAGCAGTTAACAGGGGCTACGAGCAGTACTTC.

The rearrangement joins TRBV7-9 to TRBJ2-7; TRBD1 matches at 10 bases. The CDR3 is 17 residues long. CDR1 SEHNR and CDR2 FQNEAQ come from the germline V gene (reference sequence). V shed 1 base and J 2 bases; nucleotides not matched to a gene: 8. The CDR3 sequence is CASSLVRPGQGTYEQYF. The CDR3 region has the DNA TGTGCCAGCAGCTTAGTCCGTCCGGGACAGGGGACCTACGAGCAGTACTTC.

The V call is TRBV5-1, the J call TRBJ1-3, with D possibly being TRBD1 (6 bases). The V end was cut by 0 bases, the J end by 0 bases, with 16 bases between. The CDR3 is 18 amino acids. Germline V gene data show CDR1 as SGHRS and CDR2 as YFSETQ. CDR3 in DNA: TGCGCCAGCAGCTTGGTGTCAGGGGCGCTCTCCTCTGGAAACACCATATATTTT. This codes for CASSLVSGALSSGNTIYF.

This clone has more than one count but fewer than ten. The CDR3 spells CASSASNRVYNEQFF. The CDR3 DNA sequence: TGTGCCAGCAGCGCAAGTAATCGGGTCTACAATGAGCAGTTCTTC. This sequence joins TRBV13 and TRBJ2-1; D is uncertain. CDR3 length equals 15 residues. With 5 bases removed from V and 3 bases from J, the gap between germline ends came to 14 bases. Germline values: CDR1 PRHDT, CDR2 FYEKMQ (reference sequence).

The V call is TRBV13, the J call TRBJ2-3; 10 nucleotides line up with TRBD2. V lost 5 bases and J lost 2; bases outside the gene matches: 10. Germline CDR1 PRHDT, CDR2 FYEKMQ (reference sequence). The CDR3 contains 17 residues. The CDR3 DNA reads TGTGCCAGCAGCCTCGGGGCTAGCGGGGGATACACAGATACGCAGTATTTT. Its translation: CASSLGASGGYTDTQYF.

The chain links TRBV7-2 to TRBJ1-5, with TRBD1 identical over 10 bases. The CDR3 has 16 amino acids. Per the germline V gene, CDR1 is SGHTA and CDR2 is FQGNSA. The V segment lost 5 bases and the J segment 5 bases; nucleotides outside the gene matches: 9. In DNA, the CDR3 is TGTGCCAGCAGCAAAAGACCGGGGACAGGGGATCAGCCCCAGCATTTT. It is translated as CASSKRPGTGDQPQHF.

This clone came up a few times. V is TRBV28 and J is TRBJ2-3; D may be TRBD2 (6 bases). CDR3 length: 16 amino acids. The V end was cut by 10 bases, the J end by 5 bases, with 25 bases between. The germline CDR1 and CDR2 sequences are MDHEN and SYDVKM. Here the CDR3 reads CATSGASATGEDTQYF. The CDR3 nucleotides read TGTGCCACCTCGGGTGCTAGCGCCACGGGCGAAGATACGCAGTATTTT.

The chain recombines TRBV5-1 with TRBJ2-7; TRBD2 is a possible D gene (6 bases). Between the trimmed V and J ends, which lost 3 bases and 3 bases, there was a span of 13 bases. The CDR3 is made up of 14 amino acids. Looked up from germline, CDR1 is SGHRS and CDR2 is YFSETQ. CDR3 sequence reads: CASSWGTDGYEQYF. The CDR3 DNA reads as TGCGCCAGCAGCTGGGGGACTGACGGCTACGAGCAGTACTTC.

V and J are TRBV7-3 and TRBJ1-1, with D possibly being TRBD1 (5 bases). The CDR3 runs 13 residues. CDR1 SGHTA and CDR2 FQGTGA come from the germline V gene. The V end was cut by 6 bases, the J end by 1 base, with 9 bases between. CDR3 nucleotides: TGTGCCAGCAGTCAACAGGAGAACACTGAAGCTTTCTTT. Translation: CASSQQENTEAFF.

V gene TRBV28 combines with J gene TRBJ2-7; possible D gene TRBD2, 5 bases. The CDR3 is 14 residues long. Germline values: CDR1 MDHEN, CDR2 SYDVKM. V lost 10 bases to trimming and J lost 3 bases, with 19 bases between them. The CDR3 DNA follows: TGTGCCATTAAACGCACGGGAACCCTCTACGAGCAGTACTTC. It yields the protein CAIKRTGTLYEQYF.

This CDR3 is CAWRKGLTYEQYF. The CDR3 DNA is TGTGCCTGGAGGAAGGGGCTAACCTACGAGCAGTACTTC. The chain uses TRBV30 and TRBJ2-7, with TRBD1 as a possible D gene (5 bases). This CDR3 comprises 13 residues. V was trimmed by 3 bases and J by 2 bases, leaving 11 bases between them. Looked up from germline, CDR1 is GTSNPN and CDR2 is SVGIG (reference sequence).

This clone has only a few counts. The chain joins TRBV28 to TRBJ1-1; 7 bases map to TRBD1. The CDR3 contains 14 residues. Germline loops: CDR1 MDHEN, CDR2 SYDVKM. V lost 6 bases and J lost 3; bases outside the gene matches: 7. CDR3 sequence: CASSQGQTYTEAFF. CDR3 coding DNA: TGTGCCAGCAGCCAGGGACAGACCTACACTGAAGCTTTCTTT.

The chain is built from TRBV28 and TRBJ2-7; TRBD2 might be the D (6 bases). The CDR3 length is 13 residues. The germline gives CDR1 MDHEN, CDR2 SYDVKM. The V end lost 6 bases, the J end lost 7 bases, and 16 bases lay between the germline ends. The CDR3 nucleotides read TGTGCCAGCAGCCCCGGGGGAATCGGTGAGCAGTACTTC. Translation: CASSPGGIGEQYF.

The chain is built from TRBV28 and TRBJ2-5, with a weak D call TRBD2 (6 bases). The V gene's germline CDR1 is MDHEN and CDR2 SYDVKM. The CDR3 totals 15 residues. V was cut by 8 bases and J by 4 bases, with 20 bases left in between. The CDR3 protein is CASLGLGGGGETQYF. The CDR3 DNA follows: TGTGCCAGCTTAGGCCTGGGGGGTGGGGGAGAGACCCAGTACTTC.

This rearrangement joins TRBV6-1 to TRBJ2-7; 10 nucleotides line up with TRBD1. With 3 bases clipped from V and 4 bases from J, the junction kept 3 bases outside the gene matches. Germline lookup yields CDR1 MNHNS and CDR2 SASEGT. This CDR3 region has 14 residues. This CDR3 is CASSEPGQGYEQYF. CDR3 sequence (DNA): TGTGCCAGCAGTGAGCCGGGACAGGGGTACGAGCAGTACTTC.

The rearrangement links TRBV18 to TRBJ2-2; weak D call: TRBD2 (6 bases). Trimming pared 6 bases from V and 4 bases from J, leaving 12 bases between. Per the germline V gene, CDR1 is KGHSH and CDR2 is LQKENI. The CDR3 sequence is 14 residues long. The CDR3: CASSPRDSTGELFF. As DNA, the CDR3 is TGTGCCAGCTCTCCAAGGGACTCCACCGGGGAGCTGTTTTTT.

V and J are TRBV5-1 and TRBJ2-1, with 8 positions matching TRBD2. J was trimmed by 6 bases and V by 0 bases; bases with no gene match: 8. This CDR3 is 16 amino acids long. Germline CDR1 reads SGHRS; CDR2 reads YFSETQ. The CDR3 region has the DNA TGCGCCAGCAGCTTGGTAGGGCTAGCGGGCGCCAATGAGCAGTTCTTC. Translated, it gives CASSLVGLAGANEQFF.

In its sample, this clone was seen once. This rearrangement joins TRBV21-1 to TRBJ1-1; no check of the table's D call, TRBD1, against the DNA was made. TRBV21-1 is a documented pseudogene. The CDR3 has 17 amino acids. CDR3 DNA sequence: TGTGCCAGCAGCAAAGCCGGGACAGGGGCTGCGAACACTGAAGCTTTCTTT. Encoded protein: CASSKAGTGAANTEAFF.

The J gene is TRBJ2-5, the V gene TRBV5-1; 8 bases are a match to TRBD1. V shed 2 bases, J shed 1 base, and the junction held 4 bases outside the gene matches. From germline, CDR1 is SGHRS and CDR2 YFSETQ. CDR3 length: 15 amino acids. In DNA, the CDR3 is TGCGCCAGCAGCTTTAGGACAGGGCCCCAAGAGACCCAGTACTTC. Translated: CASSFRTGPQETQYF.

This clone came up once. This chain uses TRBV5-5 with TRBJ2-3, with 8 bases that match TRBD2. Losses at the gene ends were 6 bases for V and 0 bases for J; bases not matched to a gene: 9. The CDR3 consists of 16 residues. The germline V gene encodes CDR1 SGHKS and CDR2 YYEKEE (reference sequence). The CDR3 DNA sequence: TGTGCCAGCAACCCACTACTAGCGGAGAGCACAGATACGCAGTATTTT. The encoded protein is CASNPLLAESTDTQYF.

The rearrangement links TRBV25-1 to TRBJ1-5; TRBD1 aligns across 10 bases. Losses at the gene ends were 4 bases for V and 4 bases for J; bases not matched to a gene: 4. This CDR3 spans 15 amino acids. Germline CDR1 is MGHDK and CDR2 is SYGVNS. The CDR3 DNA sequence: TGTGCCAGCAGTGGAACGGACAGGGGGAATCAGCCCCAGCATTTT. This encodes CASSGTDRGNQPQHF.